This TCR beta chain was observed in a study of patients and donors after allogeneic stem cell transplantation (dated by TCRdb to between 2020 and 2021). CDR1 and CDR2, per the germline V gene, are MNHNS and SASEGT. V was cut back by 2 bases and J by 11 bases, leaving a gap of 16 bases between them. The CDR3 goes from the cysteine to the phenylalanine over 14 residues. CDR3 DNA only is kept here, 42 bases in frame from base 1. This clonotype was detected a few times. What antigen it recognizes has not been identified. No base-level quality is on record; no much larger clone is a single base apart. The method was RT-PCR. The sequencing machine was a NextSeq 550. TCRdb ran its own pipeline on the public reads, namely fastp trimming at Q25 and MiXCR clone calling, and kept in-frame beta chains. One record per CDR3 amino acid sequence lists the most common genes and DNA. Across this sample there are 410,000 or so distinct CDR3 sequences, with roughly 17% seen only once. Around 7.9% of the sample is held by the ten biggest clonotypes.

This chain joins TRBV6-1 to TRBJ2-1; the D gene is perhaps TRBD1 or TRBD2, as each covers 5 bases. The clonotype originates from a human donor who was either an allogeneic HSCT recipient or a stem cell or donor lymphocyte infusion donor (not recorded which). It is not recorded whose cells these are; they may come from a transplant donor. The sample taken for sequencing was blood, either unsorted or a sorted T cell fraction (not recorded which). The CDR3 is CASSERGPGPKQFF. The sequenced DNA: TGTGCCAGCAGTGAAAGGGGTCCGGGACCTAAGCAGTTCTTC.